The 30 T cell receptor beta chains listed next were all sequenced from one sample in a study of blood T cell repertoires in COVID-19 (dated by TCRdb to the early 2020s). Receptor amplification or capture employed the immunoSEQ multiplex PCR assay. TCRdb mirrors the immuneACCESS table, restricted to in-frame sequences. Some clones are absent from its copies; in checked studies, under half trace to an unresolved V gene, and the reason for the others is unknown. The sample table contains around 200,000 clones; only one count was recorded for 86% of them. The leading ten clones occupy 5.6% of the sample. The sequencing sample was made of PBMCs or T cells enriched from blood (not recorded which). All receptors come from a man between 35 and 55 years old with acute COVID-19.

The chain uses TRBV6-5 and TRBJ2-6; the D gene is possibly TRBD2 (5 bases). The CDR3 is 15 amino acids. With 2 bases removed from V and 0 bases from J, the gap between germline ends came to 5 bases. Germline CDR1 reads MNHEY; CDR2 reads SVGAGI. The CDR3 sequence: CASSYGSSGANVLTF. The CDR3 nucleotides are TGTGCCAGCAGTTACGGGAGCTCTGGGGCCAACGTCCTGACTTTC.

The V call is TRBV9, the J call TRBJ2-7; D possibly corresponds to TRBD2 (5 bases). Per germline, CDR1 SGDLS and CDR2 YYNGEE. This CDR3 contains 14 residues. Trimming stripped 3 bases from V and 4 bases from J, with 14 bases between. The CDR3 DNA reads TGTGCCAGCAGCGAGGCGGGCAGAGAGTACGAGCAGTACTTC. This translates into CASSEAGREYEQYF.

The gene calls are TRBV28 and TRBJ1-1; TRBD1 aligns across 9 bases. Germline V lookup: CDR1 MDHEN, CDR2 SYDVKM. V was clipped by 7 bases and J by 5 bases; unmatched bases: 11. The CDR3 has 15 amino acids. The CDR3 nucleotides are TGTGCCAGCATCCCCAGTGGGACAGGGAAGACTGAAGCTTTCTTT. This gives the protein CASIPSGTGKTEAFF.

J is TRBJ2-3 and V is TRBV24-1; 10 bases align to TRBD2. Trimming took 4 bases from V and 4 from J; bases not matched to a gene: 13. This CDR3 has 18 amino acids. Germline V gene sequence: CDR1 KGHDR, CDR2 SFDVKD. This CDR3 is CATSEKAQLAGRADTQYF. In DNA, the CDR3 is TGTGCCACCAGTGAAAAAGCCCAACTAGCGGGACGAGCAGATACGCAGTATTTT.

The rearrangement joins TRBV5-1 to TRBJ2-7; 11 bases match TRBD1. Germline V gives CDR1 SGHRS, CDR2 YFSETQ. The length of the CDR3 is 16 residues. With 5 bases clipped from V and 3 bases from J, the junction kept 10 bases outside the gene matches. CDR3 amino acids: CASSWTGGQGDYEQYF. The CDR3 DNA sequence: TGCGCCAGCAGTTGGACGGGGGGACAGGGGGACTACGAGCAGTACTTC.

The chain links TRBV4-1 to TRBJ2-5, with D uncertain. Germline CDR1 reads MGHRA; CDR2 reads YSYEKL. CDR3 length: 15 residues. Trimming shortened V by 0 bases and J by 1 base, and 9 bases separated the two germline ends. The CDR3 bases are TGCGCCAGCAGCCAAGACCCTAACGTCCAAGAGACCCAGTACTTC. It specifies CASSQDPNVQETQYF.

Only one count was recorded for this clone. The CDR3 region has the DNA TGCGCCAGCAGCCAAGAATTCCGAGAAGCCGATACGCAGTATTTT. Amino acids: CASSQEFREADTQYF. The rearrangement uses TRBV4-1 and TRBJ2-3; D ambiguous. Germline CDR1 and CDR2: MGHRA and YSYEKL. The CDR3 has 15 residues. The germline V and J ends were trimmed by 0 bases and 6 bases, with 13 bases remaining between them.

The rearrangement links TRBV5-1 to TRBJ2-5; D remains ambiguous. There are 14 residues in the CDR3. Germline V gene lookup returns CDR1 SGHRS and CDR2 YFSETQ. With 0 bases removed from V and 0 bases from J, the gap between germline ends came to 6 bases. The CDR3 region has the DNA TGCGCCAGCAGCTTGGTTCTCGACCAAGAGACCCAGTACTTC. This translates into CASSLVLDQETQYF.

The CDR3 coding sequence is TGTGCCAGCAGTTTGGTAGCGGGATACAATGAGCAGTTCTTC. Its translation is CASSLVAGYNEQFF. The chain has TRBV6-5 and TRBJ2-1, with 8 bases aligning to TRBD2. CDR1 and CDR2 (germline): MNHEY, SVGAGI. The CDR3 spans 14 residues. The V and J ends lost 4 bases and 4 bases, in that order; junction bases with no gene match: 3.

This clone was picked up a small number of times. This chain joins TRBV4-1 and TRBJ1-6; 9 bases map to TRBD1. The CDR3 has 16 residues. Germline V gene sequence: CDR1 MGHRA, CDR2 YSYEKL. The V segment lost 6 bases and the J segment 8 bases; nucleotides outside the gene matches: 11. The CDR3 protein is CASSPTPGQGDSPLHF. Here the CDR3 DNA reads TGCGCCAGCAGTCCTACCCCGGGACAGGGCGATTCACCCCTCCACTTT.

V usage is TRBV30 and J usage is TRBJ1-1, with 7 bases identical to TRBD1. Germline V gives CDR1 GTSNPN, CDR2 SVGIG (reference sequence). The CDR3 has 13 amino acids. J was trimmed by 3 bases and V by 4 bases; bases with no gene match: 5. The CDR3 sequence: CAWIGTEDTEAFF. The CDR3 nucleotides read TGTGCCTGGATTGGGACAGAGGACACTGAAGCTTTCTTT. The whole variable domain, filled in from reference TRBV30 and TRBJ1-1, reads SQTIHQWPATLVQPVGSPLSLECTVEGTSNPNLYWYRQAAGRGLQLLFYSVGIGQISSEVPQNLSASRPQDRQFILSSKKLLLSDSGFYLCAWIGTEDTEAFFGQGTRLTVV.

The V gene is TRBV7-9, the J gene TRBJ1-5, with D unclear. V dropped 8 bases and J dropped 6 bases, with 11 bases sitting between them. The CDR3 covers 12 residues. CDR1 and CDR2 (germline): SEHNR, FQNEAQ (reference sequence). CDR3 region: CASATGTQPQHF. CDR3 bases: TGTGCCAGCGCCACGGGTACTCAGCCCCAGCATTTT.

V usage is TRBV19 and J usage is TRBJ2-1, with D possibly being TRBD2 (5 bases). Trimming shortened V by 8 bases and J by 6 bases, and 17 bases separated the two germline ends. The germline V gene has CDR1 LNHDA and CDR2 SQIVND (reference sequence). This CDR3 is built from 14 residues. The CDR3 sequence: CASPSMTLGNEQFF. As DNA, the CDR3 is TGTGCCAGTCCTAGCATGACGTTGGGCAATGAGCAGTTCTTC. Complete variable domain (other parts from reference TRBV19 and TRBJ2-1): DGGITQSPKYLFRKEGQNVTLSCEQNLNHDAMYWYRQDPGQGLRLIYYSQIVNDFQKGDIAEGYSVSREKKESFPLTVTSAQKNPTAFYLCASPSMTLGNEQFFGPGTRLTVL.

The J gene is TRBJ2-2, the V gene TRBV3-1 (or the pseudogene TRBV3-2), with 8 nucleotides matching TRBD2. The junction had 9 bases not matched to a gene; V was cut back by 10 bases and J by 5 bases. CDR1 LGHDT and CDR2 YNNKEL come from the germline V gene (reference sequence). This CDR3 has 14 residues. The CDR3 region has the DNA TGTGCCATCGAGCGGGAGAAGGGGACCGGGGAGCTGTTTTTT. Protein: CAIEREKGTGELFF.

The chain carries TRBV7-9 and TRBJ1-3, with D possibly TRBD1 on 5 matching bases. CDR3 size: 15 residues. V lost 6 bases and J 1 base, leaving 13 bases between the germline ends. CDR1 is SEHNR and CDR2 is FQNEAQ in the germline V gene (reference sequence). The CDR3 spells CASRGKGESGNTIYF. The CDR3 nucleotides read TGTGCCAGCAGGGGGAAAGGGGAATCTGGAAACACCATATATTTT.

This clone was detected once. The chain couples TRBV2 to TRBJ2-5; 12 nucleotides match TRBD1. After removal of 6 bases from V and 5 bases from J, the junction contained 7 bases not matched to a gene. Germline V gene lookup returns CDR1 SNHLY and CDR2 FYNNEI. CDR3 length: 15 residues. CDR3 protein: CASRTGTGGRETQYF. CDR3 DNA sequence: TGTGCCAGCAGGACCGGGACAGGGGGCAGGGAGACCCAGTACTTC.

The sample holds one count of this clone. The V gene is TRBV7-8, the J gene TRBJ2-7; D is possibly TRBD2 (6 bases). CDR1 is SGHVS, CDR2 FQNEAQ, per germline. The CDR3 is 14 amino acids. Trimming removed 3 bases at V and 4 bases at J, with 13 bases between. CDR3 residues: CASSLMSSGYEQYF. The CDR3 DNA reads TGTGCCAGCAGCTTGATGAGTAGCGGTTACGAGCAGTACTTC.

The CDR3 loop is CAGWTGNYGYTF. In DNA form, the CDR3 reads TGTGCCGGTTGGACAGGGAACTATGGCTACACCTTC. J is TRBJ1-2 and V is TRBV6-6; TRBD1 matches 8 bases. CDR1 MNHNY and CDR2 SVGAGI come from the germline V gene (reference sequence). The V gene end was trimmed by 11 bases and the J gene end by 2 bases; junction bases not matched to a gene: 4. CDR3 length equals 12 residues.

The genes are TRBV11-2 and TRBJ2-1; 8 bases match TRBD2. V gave up 5 bases and J gave up 3 bases; unmatched junction bases: 3. Looked up from germline, CDR1 is SGHAT and CDR2 is FQNNGV. The CDR3 consists of 14 residues. Written as DNA, the CDR3 is TGTGCCAGCAGCGCCGGGACTAGCTACAATGAGCAGTTCTTC. The encoded protein is CASSAGTSYNEQFF.

The chain carries TRBV2 and TRBJ2-2; 13 bases are shared with TRBD2. The V gene end was trimmed by 3 bases and the J gene end by 3 bases; junction bases not matched to a gene: 10. Per the germline V gene, CDR1 is SNHLY and CDR2 is FYNNEI. The CDR3 length is 19 residues. The CDR3 spells CASSDWTSGRGWDTGELFF. The CDR3 DNA follows: TGTGCCAGCAGTGATTGGACTAGCGGGAGAGGCTGGGACACCGGGGAGCTGTTTTTT.

This chain connects TRBV28 to TRBJ2-3; 9 nucleotides align to TRBD2. Germline-derived CDR1 and CDR2 are MDHEN and SYDVKM. This CDR3 is 18 amino acids long. Trimming removed 5 bases from V and 3 bases from J; junction bases left unmatched: 15. The CDR3: CASSLSPHLAGRTDTQYF. Written as DNA, the CDR3 is TGTGCCAGCAGTCTATCCCCCCACCTAGCGGGACGAACAGATACGCAGTATTTT.

The chain joins TRBV5-4 to TRBJ2-2; a weak D match, TRBD1 (6 bases). Trimming cost V 4 bases and J 3 bases, with 28 bases left between them. Germline CDR1 and CDR2: SGHNT and YYREEE (reference sequence). The CDR3 covers 20 residues. CDR3 DNA: TGTGCCAGCAGCCCGGCCAACTTGGGTGTTCCAGGGGCCTACACCGGGGAGCTGTTTTTT. Its protein product is CASSPANLGVPGAYTGELFF. The full variable domain, its missing parts supplied by reference TRBV5-4 and TRBJ2-2, is ETGVTQSPTHLIKTRGQQVTLRCSSQSGHNTVSWYQQALGQGPQFIFQYYREEENGRGNFPPRFSGLQFPNYSSELNVNALELDDSALYLCASSPANLGVPGAYTGELFFGEGSRLTVL.

This clone has only a few counts. CDR3 sequence (DNA): TGTGCCAGCAGTCCCTCCTCGACAGGGGAGCCCCAGCATTTT. It specifies CASSPSSTGEPQHF. This chain connects TRBV6-5 to TRBJ1-5, with 8 bases that match TRBD1. In germline, CDR1 is MNHEY, CDR2 SVGAGI. V lost 5 bases and J lost 8; bases outside the gene matches: 8. The CDR3 contains 14 residues.

The V call is TRBV7-3, the J call TRBJ2-2, with 8 bases lining up with TRBD2. Germline V gene lookup returns CDR1 SGHTA and CDR2 FQGTGA. The V and J ends lost 2 bases and 3 bases, in that order; junction bases with no gene match: 8. This CDR3 has 17 amino acids. The DNA for the CDR3 is TGTGCCAGCAGCTTAGGTTGGGGGCGGGAGGACACCGGGGAGCTGTTTTTT. Translated: CASSLGWGREDTGELFF.

The chain employs TRBV30 and TRBJ2-3; 7 positions match TRBD2. Germline V gives CDR1 GTSNPN, CDR2 SVGIG (reference sequence). V dropped 1 base and J dropped 3; count of bases not matched to a gene: 4. CDR3 length: 14 amino acids. The CDR3 sequence: CAWSAWGGTDTQYF. The CDR3 coding sequence is TGTGCCTGGAGTGCCTGGGGAGGGACAGATACGCAGTATTTT.

In its sample, this clone was seen a few times. CDR3 amino acids: CASSQGTGVNYGYTF. In DNA form, the CDR3 reads TGTGCCAGCAGCCAAGGGACAGGGGTTAACTATGGCTACACCTTC. The chain employs TRBV6-6 and TRBJ1-2, with 10 bases matching TRBD1. The CDR3 totals 15 residues. Germline-derived CDR1 and CDR2 are MNHNY and SVGAGI (reference sequence). After removal of 6 bases from V and 1 base from J, the junction contained 5 bases not matched to a gene.

V gene TRBV2 combines with J gene TRBJ1-2; D possibly corresponds to TRBD1 (5 bases). The germline V gene has CDR1 SNHLY and CDR2 FYNNEI. This CDR3 has 14 amino acids. V dropped 5 bases and J dropped 2 bases, with 12 bases sitting between them. The CDR3 region is CASSTGPLNYGYTF. The CDR3 nucleotides read TGTGCCAGCAGTACAGGCCCCTTAAACTATGGCTACACCTTC.

The J gene is TRBJ1-2, the V gene TRBV30, with D maybe TRBD1 (5 bases). Trimming shortened V by 5 bases and J by 3 bases, and 19 bases separated the two germline ends. The CDR3 runs 15 residues. CDR1 and CDR2 from the germline V gene are GTSNPN and SVGIG (reference sequence). The chain's CDR3 is CAWWEKTRGDYGYTF. The CDR3 nucleotides read TGTGCCTGGTGGGAGAAGACACGGGGGGACTATGGCTACACCTTC.

This clone was counted between two and nine times. V gene TRBV30 combines with J gene TRBJ1-6; no reliable D call. Trimming pared 3 bases from V and 3 bases from J, leaving 6 bases between. The CDR3 contains 13 residues. In germline, CDR1 is GTSNPN, CDR2 SVGIG (reference sequence). CDR3 in DNA: TGTGCCTGGAGCTTCAGCTATAATTCACCCCTCCACTTT. It encodes CAWSFSYNSPLHF.

This sequence joins TRBV28 and TRBJ1-2; D gene uncertain. With 2 bases removed from V and 8 bases from J, the gap between germline ends came to 15 bases. The CDR3 extends over 14 amino acids. From germline, CDR1 is MDHEN and CDR2 SYDVKM. The DNA for the CDR3 is TGTGCCAGCAGTTTACCCGACACCGGCGGGGGCTACACCTTC. As protein: CASSLPDTGGGYTF.